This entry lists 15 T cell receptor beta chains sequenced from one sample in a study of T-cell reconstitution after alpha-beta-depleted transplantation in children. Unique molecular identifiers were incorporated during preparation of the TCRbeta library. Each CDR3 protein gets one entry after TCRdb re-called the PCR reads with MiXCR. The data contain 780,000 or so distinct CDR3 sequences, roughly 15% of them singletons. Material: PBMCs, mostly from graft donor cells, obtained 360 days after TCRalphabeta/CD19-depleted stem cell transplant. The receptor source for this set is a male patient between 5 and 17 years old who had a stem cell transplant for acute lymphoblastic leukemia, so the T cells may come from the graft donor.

DNA of the CDR3: TGTGCCAGCAGACCCGGACAGGGCAGGCCCCTGGGCTATGGCTACACCTTC. Protein: CASRPGQGRPLGYGYTF. This rearrangement joins TRBV11-1 to TRBJ1-2; 8 bases line up with TRBD1. The CDR3 is 17 amino acids. The germline CDR1 and CDR2 sequences are SGHAT and FQDESV (reference sequence). V dropped 6 bases and J dropped 4; count of bases not matched to a gene: 16.

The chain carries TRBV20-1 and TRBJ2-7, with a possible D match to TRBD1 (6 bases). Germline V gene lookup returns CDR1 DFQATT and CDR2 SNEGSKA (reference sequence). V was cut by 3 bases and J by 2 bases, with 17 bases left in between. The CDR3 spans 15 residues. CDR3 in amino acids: CSASPYTGYAYEQYF. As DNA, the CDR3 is TGCAGTGCTAGCCCGTATACAGGGTACGCCTACGAGCAGTACTTC.

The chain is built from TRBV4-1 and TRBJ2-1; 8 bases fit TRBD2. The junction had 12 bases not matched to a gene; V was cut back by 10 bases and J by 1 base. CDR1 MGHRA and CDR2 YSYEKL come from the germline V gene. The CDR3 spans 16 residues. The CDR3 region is CATHREGRPSYNEQFF. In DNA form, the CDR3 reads TGCGCCACCCACCGGGAGGGGCGGCCATCCTACAATGAGCAGTTCTTC.

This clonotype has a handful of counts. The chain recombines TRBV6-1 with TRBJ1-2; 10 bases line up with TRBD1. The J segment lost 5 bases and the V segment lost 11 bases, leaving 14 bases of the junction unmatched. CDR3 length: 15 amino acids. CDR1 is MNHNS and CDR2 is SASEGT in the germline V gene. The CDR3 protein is CAGKNGGQGFYGYTF. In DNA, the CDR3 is TGTGCCGGAAAAAATGGGGGACAGGGGTTTTATGGCTACACCTTC.

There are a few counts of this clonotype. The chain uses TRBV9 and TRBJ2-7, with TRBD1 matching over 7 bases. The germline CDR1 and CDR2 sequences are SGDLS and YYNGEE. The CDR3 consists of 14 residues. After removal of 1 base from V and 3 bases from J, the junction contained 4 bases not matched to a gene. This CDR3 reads CASSVSTGDYEQYF. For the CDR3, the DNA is TGTGCCAGCAGCGTATCTACAGGGGACTACGAGCAGTACTTC.

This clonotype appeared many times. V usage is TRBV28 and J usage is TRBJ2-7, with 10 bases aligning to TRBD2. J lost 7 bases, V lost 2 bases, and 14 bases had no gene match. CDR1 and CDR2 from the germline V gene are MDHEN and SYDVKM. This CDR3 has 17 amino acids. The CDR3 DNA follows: TGTGCCAGCAGTTTACTGACTCTAGCGGGAGCGCGGCGGGAGCAGTACTTC. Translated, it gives CASSLLTLAGARREQYF.

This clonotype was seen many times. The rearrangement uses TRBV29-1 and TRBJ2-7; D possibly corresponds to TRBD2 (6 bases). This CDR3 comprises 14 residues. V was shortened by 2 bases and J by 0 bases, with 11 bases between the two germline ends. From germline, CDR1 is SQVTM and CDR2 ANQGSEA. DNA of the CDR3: TGCAGCGTTGAAAGGGACTCGCACTCCTACGAGCAGTACTTC. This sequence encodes CSVERDSHSYEQYF.

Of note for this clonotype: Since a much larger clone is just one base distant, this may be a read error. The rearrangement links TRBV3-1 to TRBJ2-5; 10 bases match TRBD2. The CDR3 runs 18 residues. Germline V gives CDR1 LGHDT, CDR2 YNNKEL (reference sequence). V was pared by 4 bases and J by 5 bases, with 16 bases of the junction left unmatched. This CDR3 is CASSPSSSGSGPQETQYF. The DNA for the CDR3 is TGTGCCAGCAGCCCTTCATCTAGCGGGAGTGGCCCTCAGGAGACCCAGTACTTC.

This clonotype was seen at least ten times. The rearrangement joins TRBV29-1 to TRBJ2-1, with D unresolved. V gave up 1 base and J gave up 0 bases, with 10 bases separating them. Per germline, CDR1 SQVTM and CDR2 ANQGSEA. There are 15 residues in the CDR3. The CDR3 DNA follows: TGCAGCGTTGAAGGCAGCGAAAGCTCCTACAATGAGCAGTTCTTC. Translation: CSVEGSESSYNEQFF.

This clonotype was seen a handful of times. The CDR3 sequence: CATKYRYDEQFF. CDR3 sequence (DNA): TGTGCCACCAAATACCGGTACGATGAGCAGTTCTTC. The rearrangement uses TRBV6-5 and TRBJ2-1, with D unclear. V lost 10 bases and J lost 8, with 15 bases in between. Germline loops: CDR1 MNHEY, CDR2 SVGAGI. CDR3 size: 12 residues.

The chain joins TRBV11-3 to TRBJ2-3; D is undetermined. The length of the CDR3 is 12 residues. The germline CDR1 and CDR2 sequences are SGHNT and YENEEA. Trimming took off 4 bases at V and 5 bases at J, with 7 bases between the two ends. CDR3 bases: TGTGCCAGCAGCTCGGAAGAAGATACGCAGTATTTT. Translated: CASSSEEDTQYF.

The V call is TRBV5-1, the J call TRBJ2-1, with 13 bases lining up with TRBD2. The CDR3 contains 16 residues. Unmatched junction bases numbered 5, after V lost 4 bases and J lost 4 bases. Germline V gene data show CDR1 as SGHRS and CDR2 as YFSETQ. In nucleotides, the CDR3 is TGCGCCAGCAGCCGGACTAGCGGGAGAGGATACAATGAGCAGTTCTTC. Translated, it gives CASSRTSGRGYNEQFF.

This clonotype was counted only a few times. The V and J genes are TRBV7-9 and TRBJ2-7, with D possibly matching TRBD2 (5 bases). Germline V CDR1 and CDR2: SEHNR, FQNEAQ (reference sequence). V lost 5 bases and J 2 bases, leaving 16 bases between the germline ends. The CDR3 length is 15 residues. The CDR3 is CASSLVTGSPYEQYF. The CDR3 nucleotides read TGTGCCAGCAGCCTAGTTACGGGGTCCCCCTACGAGCAGTACTTC.

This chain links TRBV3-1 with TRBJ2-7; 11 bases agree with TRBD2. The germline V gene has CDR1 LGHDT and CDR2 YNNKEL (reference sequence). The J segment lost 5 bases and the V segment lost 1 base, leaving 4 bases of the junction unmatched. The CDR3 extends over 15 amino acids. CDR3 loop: CASSQGTSGSHEQYF. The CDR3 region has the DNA TGTGCCAGCAGCCAAGGTACTAGCGGGAGCCACGAGCAGTACTTC.

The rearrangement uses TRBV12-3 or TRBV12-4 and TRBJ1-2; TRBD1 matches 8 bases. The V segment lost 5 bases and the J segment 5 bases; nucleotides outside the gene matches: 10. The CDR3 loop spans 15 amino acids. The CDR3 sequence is CASSPQDRAGYGYTF. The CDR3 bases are TGTGCCAGCAGTCCCCAGGACAGGGCAGGGTATGGCTACACCTTC.